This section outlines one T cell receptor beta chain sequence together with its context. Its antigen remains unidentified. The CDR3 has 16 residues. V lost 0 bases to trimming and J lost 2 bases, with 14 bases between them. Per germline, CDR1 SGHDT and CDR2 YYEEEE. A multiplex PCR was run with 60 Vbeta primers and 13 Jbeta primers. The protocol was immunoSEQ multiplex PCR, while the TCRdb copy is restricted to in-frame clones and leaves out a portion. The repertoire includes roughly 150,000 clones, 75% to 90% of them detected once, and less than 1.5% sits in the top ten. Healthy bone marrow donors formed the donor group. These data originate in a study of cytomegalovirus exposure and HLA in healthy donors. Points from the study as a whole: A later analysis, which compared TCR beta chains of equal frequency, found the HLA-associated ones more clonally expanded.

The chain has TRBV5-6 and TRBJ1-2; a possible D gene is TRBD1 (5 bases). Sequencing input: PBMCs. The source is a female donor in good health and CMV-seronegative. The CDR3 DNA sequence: TGTGCCAGCAGCTTGGTTGGCAGGGCGGAGAACTATGGCTACACCTTC. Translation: CASSLVGRAENYGYTF.